This T cell receptor (beta chain) derives from a study of cytomegalovirus exposure and HLA in healthy donors (TCRdb year 2017). Study-level background: The approximately 710 repertoires of the first cohort and the 120 validation repertoires were produced on the same platform, according to a later analysis. In addition to the first cohort of approximately 650 subjects, a separate validation cohort of 130 or so different subjects was used. The study aimed to test whether signatures of past pathogen exposure could be identified by cataloging public T cell receptors. High-throughput TCR immunosequencing, statistical association of individual TCRs with disease status, and machine learning were combined to predict cytomegalovirus infection status. The study at large found these results: In vitro tests confirmed that a few of the cytomegalovirus-associated TCR beta chains recognize cytomegalovirus antigens. Cytomegalovirus status was reported to be diagnosed by the classifier with high specificity and sensitivity in both the original and validation cohorts. In a later analysis, TCRs clustered in the first cohort were found to also tend to co-occur in the approximately 110 validation repertoires, with 90% to 95% of cluster scores above 0. The study gave a list of under 200 TCR beta chains associated with cytomegalovirus. Across donors, most TCR sequences were observed very rarely, whereas some public TCRs were present in many individuals. The authors suggested that the approach could potentially be extended to other disease states and immunological phenotypes. A later analysis lacked HLA typing for the validation cohort, so it scored co-occurrence in that cohort across all 110 or so repertoires.

Library construction relied on the immunoSEQ multiplex PCR assay. For the original study's pipeline: A statistical classification framework was developed to diagnose cytomegalovirus status using the catalog of TCR beta chain sequences. In its TCRdb copy, this immuneACCESS table keeps in-frame sequences only and misses some clones. Where compared with another copy, unresolved V genes explain less than half of these, and the others have no known cause. That table supplies the V and J calls and clone size; D and trimming were determined from the DNA. A total of over 200,000 clones appear in this sample, around 88% of them only once. The ten largest clones take up around 3% of the sample. The donors were included in the validation cohort of approximately 120 subjects, a group kept apart from the approximately 650-subject first cohort. The CDR3 spans 14 residues, from the cysteine through the phenylalanine. CDR3 DNA is the only sequence kept; it has 42 bases, read in frame from the first base. Trimming leaves V shorter by 3 bases and J shorter by 6 bases, with the junction holding 6 bases beyond the gene matches. For CDR1 and CDR2, the germline V gene (reference sequence) lists LNHDA and SQIVND.

Concerning this clone itself: No antigen is known for it. The record has no base qualities; no much larger clone is one base away.

The rearrangement joined TRBV19 to TRBJ2-7; 9 central nucleotides agree with TRBD2. The material sequenced was PBMCs. The receptor comes from a woman aged 18 to 35 in good health and CMV-seronegative. The CDR3 amino acid sequence is: CASSMVAGAGEQYF. The DNA reads as follows: TGTGCCAGTAGTATGGTAGCGGGAGCGGGCGAGCAGTACTTC.